This paragraph reports one T cell receptor (beta chain). The specificity of this receptor is unknown. One base away there is no much larger clone; base qualities are not given. Peripheral blood CD8+ and CD4+ T cells from healthy donors, Susac syndrome patients and multiple sclerosis patients were profiled using high-throughput TCR beta sequencing. Susac syndrome patients met recently defined diagnostic criteria for definite or probable disease. Bulk CD8+ and CD4+ T cells were purified by magnetic negative isolation, whereas CD8+ TEMRA cells were enriched by FACS. Blood was drawn into EDTA tubes, processed within 24 hours, and PBMCs were isolated by density gradient centrifugation. PBMCs intended for TCR sequencing were frozen in liquid nitrogen and were later thawed in a 37 degrees C water bath. The sorted or isolated CD4+, CD8+ and CD8+ TEMRA cells reached a purity of at least 90%. V drops 6 bases and J drops 7 bases, leaving 10 bases in between. The cysteine opens and the phenylalanine closes a CDR3 of 12 amino acids. The CDR3 DNA has 36 bases and is translated from base 1.

This entry is derived from a study of CD8 T cells in Susac syndrome (dated by TCRdb to between 2018 and 2021). Describing the broader study: Among the sequenced Susac syndrome patients, 5 or 6 had clinically active disease and eight were in clinical remission. At the time of blood withdrawal, Susac syndrome patients were either therapy-naive, taking corticosteroids (with some also receiving IVIg), or on IVIg alone. The study used repertoire sequencing to test whether antigen drove CD8+ T cell activation and differentiation in Susac syndrome. Points the paper makes about the study in general: No clonal expansion was detected in the CD4+ T cell repertoire of Susac syndrome patients. The study acknowledged that relatively few individuals were included in the TCR sequencing and HLA analysis.

RNA was extracted with the RNeasy kit and about 0.5 to 1 ug was reverse transcribed using random hexamers. TCR beta CDR3 regions were amplified with the immunoSEQ multiplex PCR assay covering 54 Vbeta and 13 Jbeta segments. Bias from PCR amplification was corrected by using a synthetic template baseline for primer optimization and for computational correction. The authors' analysis ran thus. Reads were annotated to V, D and J genes according to IMGT and were analyzed with immunoSEQ Analyzer, with only productive sequences retained. To calculate clonality, Shannon entropy was normalized by log2 of the number of productive unique sequences and then subtracted from one. For each patient and control, public and private clones were evaluated within the 100 most prevalent clones. Susac-specific clones were defined as absent from healthy and MS cohorts, 850 to 1,300 published viral clones and other ImmuneACCESS disease sequences. The public reads were quality trimmed at Q25 with fastp and then assembled into clones with MiXCR by TCRdb, keeping productive beta chains. Each record represents a unique CDR3 protein, reported with the most common genes and DNA among its rows. V and J calls and clone size were set by TCRdb, not the authors. The sample table shows over 150,000 distinct CDR3 sequences, and approximately 95% are seen once. 0.12% of the sample comes from the top ten.

The V gene is TRBV12-3 or TRBV12-4 and the J gene is TRBJ1-5; too little of a D gene remains to name it. This receptor was identified in a human donor with Susac syndrome. Sequencing was performed on CD4+ T cells from PBMCs. This receptor has the CDR3 CASSTERQPQHF. The DNA sequence is given as TGTGCCAGCAGCACGGAGCGCCAGCCCCAGCATTTT.